The clone carrying this T cell receptor beta chain was counted a few times. Its cognate antigen is unknown. One entry per CDR3 protein, called by TCRdb with MiXCR from the 5' RACE reads. Seen here are around 650,000 distinct CDR3 sequences, under 8.5% observed once, and the top ten hold over 1.5%. This sample was taken from a study of identical twins. Study-wide results and caveats: Whereas memory repertoires showed no such difference, abundant cord blood beta clonotypes carried fewer insertions.

A further study also used this sample, focusing on yellow fever vaccine responses in identical twins.

The sequenced material came from PBMCs. This TCR was recovered from a woman aged 18 to 35 in good health.

CDR3 amino acids: CAAERGSQSNYGYTF. Written as DNA, the CDR3 is TGTGCCGCAGAAAGGGGGTCACAAAGCAACTATGGCTACACCTTC. The chain links TRBV28 to TRBJ1-2; D might be TRBD1 (6 bases). This CDR3 contains 15 residues. Trimming left V 11 bases short and J 2 bases short, with 21 bases between. Germline V CDR1 and CDR2: MDHEN, SYDVKM.